This TCR beta chain was identified during a study of shared clonotypes between healthy human individuals. Data came from immunoSEQ multiplex PCR; TCRdb stores just in-frame clones and leaves some out. The sample lists around 2.5 million clones, more than 85% occurring once. Comments on this clone: Its target is not known.

Study-wide points: Some clonotypes were shared by all four sorted-subset donors, while others were not shared. The non-shared ones had lower generation probabilities than the shared ones.

CDR3 length: 15 residues. CDR1 is SGHRS and CDR2 is YFSETQ in the germline V gene. Trimming left V 2 bases short and J 2 bases short, with 14 bases between. The J gene is TRBJ2-7, the V gene TRBV5-1; TRBD1 or TRBD2 may be the D gene (5 bases each). The TCR originated in a man aged 18 to 30 in good health. Some clones in this sample may be carry-over from other donors' samples. The specimen was naive CD4+ T cells from PBMCs. Subset described: CD45RA+ positively selected. Here the CDR3 DNA reads TGCGCCAGCAGCTTTGGGGGTGTCGGGACCTACGAGCAGTACTTC. Encoded protein: CASSFGGVGTYEQYF.